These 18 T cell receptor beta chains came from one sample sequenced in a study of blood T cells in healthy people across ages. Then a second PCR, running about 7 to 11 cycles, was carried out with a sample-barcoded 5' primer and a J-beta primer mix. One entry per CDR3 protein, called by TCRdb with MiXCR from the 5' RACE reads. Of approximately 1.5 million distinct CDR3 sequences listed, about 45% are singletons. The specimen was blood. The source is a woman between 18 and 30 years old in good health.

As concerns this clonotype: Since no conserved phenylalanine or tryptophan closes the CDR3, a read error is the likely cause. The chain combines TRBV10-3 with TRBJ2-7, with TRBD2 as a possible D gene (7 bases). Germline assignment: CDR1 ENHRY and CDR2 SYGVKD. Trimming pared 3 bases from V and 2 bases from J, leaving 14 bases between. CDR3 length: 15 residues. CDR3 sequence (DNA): TGTGCCATCAGTGACCAGGGGAGGGAAACCTACGAGCAGTACTTG. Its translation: CAISDQGRETYEQYL.

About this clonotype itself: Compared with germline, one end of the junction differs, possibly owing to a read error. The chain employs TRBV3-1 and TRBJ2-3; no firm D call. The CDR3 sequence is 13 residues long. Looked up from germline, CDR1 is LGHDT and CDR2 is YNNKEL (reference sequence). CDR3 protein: CASSRPRGDAQYF. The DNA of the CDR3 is TGTGCCAGCAGCCGACCGCGAGGAGATGCGCAGTATTTT.

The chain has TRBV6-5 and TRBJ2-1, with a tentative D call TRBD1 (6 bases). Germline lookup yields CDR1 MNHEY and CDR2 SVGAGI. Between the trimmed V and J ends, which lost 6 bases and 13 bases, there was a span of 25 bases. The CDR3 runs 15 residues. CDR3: CASSRYREGKNIQFF. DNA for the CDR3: TGTGCCAGCAGCCGGTACAGGGAAGGCAAGAACATTCAGTTCTTC.

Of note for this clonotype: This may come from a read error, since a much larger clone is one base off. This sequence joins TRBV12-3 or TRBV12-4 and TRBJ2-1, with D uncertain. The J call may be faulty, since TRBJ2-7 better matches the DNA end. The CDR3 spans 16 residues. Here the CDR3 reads CASSLVPSNSYNEQYF. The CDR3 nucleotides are TGTGCCAGCAGTTTAGTGCCTTCTAACTCCTACAATGAGCAGTACTTC.

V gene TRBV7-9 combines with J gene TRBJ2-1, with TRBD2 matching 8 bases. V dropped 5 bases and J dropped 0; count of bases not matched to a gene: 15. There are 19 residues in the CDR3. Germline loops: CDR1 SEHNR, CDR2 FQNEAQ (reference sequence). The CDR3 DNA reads TGTGCCAGCAGCAAAACCGGGACTAGGAAAACGAGCTCCTACAATGAGCAGTTCTTC. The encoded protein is CASSKTGTRKTSSYNEQFF.

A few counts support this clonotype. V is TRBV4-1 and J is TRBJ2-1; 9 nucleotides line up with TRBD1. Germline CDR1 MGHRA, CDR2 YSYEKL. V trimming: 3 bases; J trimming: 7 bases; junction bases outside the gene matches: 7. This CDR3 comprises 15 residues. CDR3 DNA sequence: TGCGCCAGCAGCCAGGACGGGACAGGGAAAAATGAGCAGTTCTTC. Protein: CASSQDGTGKNEQFF.

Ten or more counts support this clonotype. The CDR3, as DNA: TGCGCCAGCAGCTCCTGGAACAATGAGCAGTTCTTC. It yields the protein CASSSWNNEQFF. J is TRBJ2-1 and V is TRBV4-3; D unresolved. This CDR3 is built from 12 residues. Germline values: CDR1 LGHNA, CDR2 YSLEER. Trimming removed 5 bases at V and 5 bases at J, with 7 bases between.

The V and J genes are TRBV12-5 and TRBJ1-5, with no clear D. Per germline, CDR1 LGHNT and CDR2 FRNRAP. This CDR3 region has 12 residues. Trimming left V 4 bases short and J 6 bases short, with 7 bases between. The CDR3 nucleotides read TGTGCTAGTGGTTATCGTGGTCAGCCCCAGCATTTT. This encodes CASGYRGQPQHF.

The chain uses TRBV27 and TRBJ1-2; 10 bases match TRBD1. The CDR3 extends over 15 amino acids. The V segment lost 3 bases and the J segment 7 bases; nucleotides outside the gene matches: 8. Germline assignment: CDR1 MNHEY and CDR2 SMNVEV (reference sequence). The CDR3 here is CASSFLGQGPTGYTF. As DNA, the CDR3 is TGTGCCAGCAGTTTCCTGGGACAGGGGCCGACTGGCTACACCTTC.

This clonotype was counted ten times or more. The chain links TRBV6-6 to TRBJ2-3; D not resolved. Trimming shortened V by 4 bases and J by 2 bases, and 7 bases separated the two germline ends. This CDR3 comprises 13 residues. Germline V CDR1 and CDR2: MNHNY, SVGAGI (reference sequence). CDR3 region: CASSSLHTDTQYF. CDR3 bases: TGTGCCAGCAGTTCTCTACACACAGATACGCAGTATTTT.

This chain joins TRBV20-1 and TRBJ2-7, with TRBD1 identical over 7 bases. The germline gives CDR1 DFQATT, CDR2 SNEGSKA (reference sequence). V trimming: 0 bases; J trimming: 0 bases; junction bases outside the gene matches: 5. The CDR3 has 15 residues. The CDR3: CSARDGQENSYEQYF. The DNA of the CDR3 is TGCAGTGCTAGAGATGGACAGGAGAACTCCTACGAGCAGTACTTC.

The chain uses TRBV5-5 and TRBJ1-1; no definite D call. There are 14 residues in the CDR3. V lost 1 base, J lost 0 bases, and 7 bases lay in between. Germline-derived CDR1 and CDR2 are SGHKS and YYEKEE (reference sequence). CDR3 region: CASSLSQLNTEAFF. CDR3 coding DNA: TGTGCCAGCAGCTTGAGTCAGTTGAACACTGAAGCTTTCTTT.

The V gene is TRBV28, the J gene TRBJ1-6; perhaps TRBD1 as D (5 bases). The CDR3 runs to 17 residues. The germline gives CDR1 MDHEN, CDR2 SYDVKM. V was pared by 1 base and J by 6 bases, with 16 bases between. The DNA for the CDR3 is TGTGCCAGCAGTTTATTGGGCGGGGCAGATCTTAATTCACCCCTCCACTTT. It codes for CASSLLGGADLNSPLHF.

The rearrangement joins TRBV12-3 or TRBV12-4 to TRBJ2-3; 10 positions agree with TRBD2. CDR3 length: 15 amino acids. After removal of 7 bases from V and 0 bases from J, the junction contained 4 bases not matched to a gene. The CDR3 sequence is CASTLSGGSTDTQYF. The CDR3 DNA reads TGTGCCAGCACCCTTAGCGGGGGGAGCACAGATACGCAGTATTTT.

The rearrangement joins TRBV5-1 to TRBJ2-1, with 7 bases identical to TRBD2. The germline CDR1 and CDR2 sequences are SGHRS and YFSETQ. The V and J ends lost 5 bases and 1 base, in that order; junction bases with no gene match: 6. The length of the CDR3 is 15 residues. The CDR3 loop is CASRLSGESYNEQFF. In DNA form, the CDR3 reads TGCGCCAGCAGATTAAGCGGGGAATCCTACAATGAGCAGTTCTTC.

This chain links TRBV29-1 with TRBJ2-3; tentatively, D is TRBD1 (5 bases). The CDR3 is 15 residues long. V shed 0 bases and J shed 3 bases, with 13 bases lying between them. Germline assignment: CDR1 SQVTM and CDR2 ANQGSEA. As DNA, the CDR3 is TGCAGCGTTGAAGACAGGGAAAAGGCTACAGATACGCAGTATTTT. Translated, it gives CSVEDREKATDTQYF.

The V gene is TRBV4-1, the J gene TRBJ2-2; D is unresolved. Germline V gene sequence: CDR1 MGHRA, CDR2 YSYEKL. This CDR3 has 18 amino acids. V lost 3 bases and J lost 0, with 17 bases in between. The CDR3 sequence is CASSHKDRSPSNTGELFF. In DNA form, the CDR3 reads TGCGCCAGCAGCCACAAAGACCGCTCTCCTTCGAACACCGGGGAGCTGTTTTTT.

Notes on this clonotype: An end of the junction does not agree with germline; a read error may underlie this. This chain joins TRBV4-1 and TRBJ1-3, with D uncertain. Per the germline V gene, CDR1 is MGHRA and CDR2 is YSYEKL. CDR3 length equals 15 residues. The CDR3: CASSQVTSSGNTMYF. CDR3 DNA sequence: TGCGCCAGCAGCCAAGTTACTAGCTCTGGAAACACCATGTATTTT.